Each of the 5 T cell receptor beta chains below was sequenced from the same sample in a study of Ad26.COV2.S vaccination and SARS-CoV-2 variants. Specified treatment: around 19 received Ad26.COV2.S at low or high dose, single or two shots; several received placebo; per-sample allocation not given. Specimen acquisition occurred on day 63 following the initial vaccine or placebo injection. Produced via immunoSEQ multiplex PCR; TCRdb's table is partial and in-frame only. In the table there are approximately 400,000 clones, more than 75% of which are singletons. The sequenced sample was peripheral blood, obtained in a trial of Ad26.COV2.S vaccine versus placebo. Receptors were obtained from a person aged 18-65 years who received the Ad26.COV2.S COVID-19 vaccine or a placebo.

This rearrangement joins TRBV5-1 to TRBJ2-7; D ambiguous. The CDR3 contains 14 residues. V dropped 1 base and J dropped 7 bases, with 15 bases sitting between them. Germline CDR1 SGHRS, CDR2 YFSETQ. The CDR3 is CASSLFSGDSEQYF. Written as DNA, the CDR3 is TGCGCCAGCAGCTTGTTTTCTGGGGATTCAGAGCAGTACTTC.

This chain connects TRBV28 to TRBJ2-7; D is perhaps TRBD1 (6 bases). This CDR3 comprises 15 residues. V lost 5 bases and J lost 5, with 19 bases in between. Germline lookup yields CDR1 MDHEN and CDR2 SYDVKM. CDR3: CASSISGTIFDEQYF. DNA for the CDR3: TGTGCCAGCAGTATCTCCGGGACAATTTTCGACGAGCAGTACTTC.

The sample holds one count of this clone. This chain links TRBV10-3 with TRBJ1-1; D gene unclear. The germline CDR1 and CDR2 sequences are ENHRY and SYGVKD. Trimming shortened V by 11 bases and J by 1 base, and 11 bases separated the two germline ends. The CDR3 length is 12 residues. The CDR3 here is CASKAGNTEAFF. CDR3 DNA sequence: TGTGCCTCCAAGGCAGGGAACACTGAAGCTTTCTTT.

The chain is built from TRBV5-1 and TRBJ2-5; the D is unclear. With 6 bases removed from V and 2 bases from J, the gap between germline ends came to 17 bases. This CDR3 is 15 amino acids long. Germline loops: CDR1 SGHRS, CDR2 YFSETQ. The DNA for the CDR3 is TGCGCCAGCACCCCTATGGGTCAGTTGCAAGAGACCCAGTACTTC. Translated: CASTPMGQLQETQYF.

This clone turned up a few times. The chain recombines TRBV19 with TRBJ1-2, with 9 bases aligning to TRBD1. Germline V gene sequence: CDR1 LNHDA, CDR2 SQIVND (reference sequence). J gave up 2 bases and V 7 bases, and 5 bases lay outside the gene matches. This CDR3 region has 14 residues. The CDR3 coding sequence is TGTGCCAGTACCAGGACAGGGGAAAACTATGGCTACACCTTC. Amino acids: CASTRTGENYGYTF.